Listed here are 5 T cell receptor beta chains from one sample, sequenced in a study of T cell responses to AZD1222 COVID-19 vaccine. Measured with immunoSEQ multiplex PCR; TCRdb has only the in-frame clones, and not every one. The sample has fewer than 250,000 clones, around 92% seen once. Sequencing used peripheral blood, obtained on day 0 of AZD1222 vaccination. The source is an adult in good health.

This chain connects TRBV18 to TRBJ1-4; 8 bases are a match to TRBD1. V was pared by 3 bases and J by 6 bases, with 3 bases of the junction left unmatched. The germline gives CDR1 KGHSH, CDR2 LQKENI. The CDR3 spans 14 residues. CDR3 sequence (DNA): TGTGCCAGCTCACCTTTGACAGGGGATGAAAAACTGTTTTTT. It yields the protein CASSPLTGDEKLFF.

V and J are TRBV30 and TRBJ1-1; D is uncertain. The CDR3 covers 13 residues. The ends were cut back, 3 bases at V and 1 base at J, with 9 bases in the middle. Germline assignment: CDR1 GTSNPN and CDR2 SVGIG (reference sequence). The CDR3 protein is CAWSLWGNTEAFF. In DNA, the CDR3 is TGTGCCTGGAGCCTATGGGGGAACACTGAAGCTTTCTTT.

Notes on this clone: The sample contains more than one DNA sequence encoding this CDR3. The V and J genes are TRBV12-3 or TRBV12-4 and TRBJ2-5; D may be TRBD2 (5 bases). This CDR3 comprises 11 residues. The V gene lost 6 bases and the J gene lost 5 bases, with 7 bases spanning the gap. The CDR3 region has the DNA TGTGCCAGCAGCCCGGGGGAGACCCAGTACTTC. Residues: CASSPGETQYF.

The chain has TRBV24-1 and TRBJ2-7, with TRBD2 as a possible D gene (5 bases). From germline, CDR1 is KGHDR and CDR2 SFDVKD. With 4 bases removed from V and 3 bases from J, the gap between germline ends came to 12 bases. This CDR3 contains 14 residues. The CDR3 region has the DNA TGTGCCACCAGTGACAAGTCACGGGACTACGAGCAGTACTTC. Translated, it gives CATSDKSRDYEQYF.

The chain recombines TRBV2 with TRBJ1-4, with a possible D match to TRBD1 (5 bases). Germline lookup yields CDR1 SNHLY and CDR2 FYNNEI. V was clipped by 8 bases and J by 2 bases, with 12 bases between them. The CDR3 contains 14 residues. CDR3 coding DNA: TGTGCCAGCGGGGGGAGGGCGACTAATGAAAAACTGTTTTTT. Residues: CASGGRATNEKLFF.